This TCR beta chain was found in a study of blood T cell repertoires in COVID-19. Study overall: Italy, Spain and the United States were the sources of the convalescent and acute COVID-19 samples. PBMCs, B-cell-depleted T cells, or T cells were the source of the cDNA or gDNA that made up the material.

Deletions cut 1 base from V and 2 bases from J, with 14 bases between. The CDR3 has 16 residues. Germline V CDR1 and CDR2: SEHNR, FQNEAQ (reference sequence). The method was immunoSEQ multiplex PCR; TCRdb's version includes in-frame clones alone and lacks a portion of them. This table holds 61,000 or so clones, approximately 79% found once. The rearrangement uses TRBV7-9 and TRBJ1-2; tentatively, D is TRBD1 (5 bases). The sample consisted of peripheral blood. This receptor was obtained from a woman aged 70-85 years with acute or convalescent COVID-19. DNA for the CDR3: TGTGCCAGCAGCTTAGAGTCCGGGGGTTACAACTATGGCTACACCTTC. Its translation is CASSLESGGYNYGYTF.